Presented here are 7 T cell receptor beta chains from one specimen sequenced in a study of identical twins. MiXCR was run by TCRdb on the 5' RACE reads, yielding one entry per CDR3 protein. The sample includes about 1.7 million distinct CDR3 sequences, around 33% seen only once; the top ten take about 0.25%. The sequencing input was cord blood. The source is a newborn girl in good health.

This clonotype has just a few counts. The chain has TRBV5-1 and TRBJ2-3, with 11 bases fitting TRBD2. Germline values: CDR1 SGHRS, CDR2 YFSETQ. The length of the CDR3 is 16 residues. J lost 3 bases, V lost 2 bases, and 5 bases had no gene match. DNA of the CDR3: TGCGCCAGCAGCTTCGGACTAGCGGGCTTAACAGATACGCAGTATTTT. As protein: CASSFGLAGLTDTQYF. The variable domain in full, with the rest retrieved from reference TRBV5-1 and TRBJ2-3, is KAGVTQTPRYLIKTRGQQVTLSCSPISGHRSVSWYQQTPGQGLQFLFEYFSETQRNKGNFPGRFSGRQFSNSRSEMNVSTLELGDSALYLCASSFGLAGLTDTQYFGPGTRLTVL.

This CDR3 reads CASSSGHAFYEQYF. For the CDR3, the DNA is TGTGCCAGCAGCTCGGGACATGCTTTCTACGAGCAGTACTTC. The J gene is TRBJ2-7, the V gene TRBV7-9, with D perhaps TRBD1 (6 bases). Trimming removed 4 bases from V and 3 bases from J, with 13 bases in between. CDR3 length equals 14 residues. The germline gives CDR1 SEHNR, CDR2 FQNEAQ (reference sequence). Full variable domain (rest looked up from reference TRBV7-9 and TRBJ2-7): DTGVSQNPRHKITKRGQNVTFRCDPISEHNRLYWYRQTLGQGPEFLTYFQNEAQLEKSRLLSDRFSAERPKGSFSTLEIQRTEQGDSAMYLCASSSGHAFYEQYFGPGTRLTVT.

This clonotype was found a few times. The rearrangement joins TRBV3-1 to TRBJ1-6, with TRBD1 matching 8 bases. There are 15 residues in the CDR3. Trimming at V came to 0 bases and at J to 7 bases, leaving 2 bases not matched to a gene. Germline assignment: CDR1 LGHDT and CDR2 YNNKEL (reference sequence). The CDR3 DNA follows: TGTGCCAGCAGCCAAGAGTACAGGGGGAATTCACCCCTCCACTTT. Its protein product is CASSQEYRGNSPLHF.

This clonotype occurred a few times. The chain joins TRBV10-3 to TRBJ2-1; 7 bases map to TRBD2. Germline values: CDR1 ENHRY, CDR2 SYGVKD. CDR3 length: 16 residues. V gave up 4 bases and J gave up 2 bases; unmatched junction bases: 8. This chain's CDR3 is CAISVNRGDPYNEQFF. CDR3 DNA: TGTGCCATCAGTGTTAATCGGGGGGACCCCTACAATGAGCAGTTCTTC.

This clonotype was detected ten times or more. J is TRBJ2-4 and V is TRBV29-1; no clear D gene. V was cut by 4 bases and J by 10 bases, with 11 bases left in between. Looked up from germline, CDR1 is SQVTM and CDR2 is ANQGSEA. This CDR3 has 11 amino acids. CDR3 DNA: TGCAGCGTTGCTGGCGGACGAATTCAGTACTTC. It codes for CSVAGGRIQYF.

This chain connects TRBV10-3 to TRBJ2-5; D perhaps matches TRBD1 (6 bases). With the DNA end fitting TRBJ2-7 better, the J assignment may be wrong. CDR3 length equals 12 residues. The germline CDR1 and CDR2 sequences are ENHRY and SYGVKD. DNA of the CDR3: TGTGCCATCGGTGGCACAGGGTACGAGCAGTACTTC. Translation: CAIGGTGYEQYF.

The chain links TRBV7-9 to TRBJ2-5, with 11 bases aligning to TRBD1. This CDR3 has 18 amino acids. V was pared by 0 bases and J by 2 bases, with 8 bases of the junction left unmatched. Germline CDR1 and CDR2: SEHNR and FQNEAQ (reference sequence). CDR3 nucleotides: TGTGCCAGCAGCTTAGCGATTTCCGGGACAGGGGGACAAGAGACCCAGTACTTC. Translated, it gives CASSLAISGTGGQETQYF. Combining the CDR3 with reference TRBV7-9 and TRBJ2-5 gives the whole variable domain DTGVSQNPRHKITKRGQNVTFRCDPISEHNRLYWYRQTLGQGPEFLTYFQNEAQLEKSRLLSDRFSAERPKGSFSTLEIQRTEQGDSAMYLCASSLAISGTGGQETQYFGPGTRLLVL.